This TCR beta chain was identified during a study of CD8 T cells in ankylosing spondylitis. Study results and caveats: The study identified a TCR beta motif of fewer than 10 highly homologous variants that appeared characteristic of ankylosing spondylitis blood. Within matched ankylosing spondylitis synovial fluid, disease-linked clones were reportedly significantly enriched.

TCRdb redid the calling of the 5' RACE reads with MiXCR, one entry per CDR3 protein. The sample has 390,000 or so distinct CDR3 sequences, 20% to 25% seen once. The ends were cut back, 2 bases at V and 4 bases at J, with 11 bases in the middle. CDR1 and CDR2 from the germline V gene are MDHEN and SYDVKM. The CDR3 runs 14 residues. On this clonotype: Its antigen remains unknown.

Sequences were obtained from blood, either unsorted or a sorted T cell fraction (not recorded which). The TCR was taken from a male donor with ankylosing spondylitis. The V gene is TRBV28, the J gene TRBJ1-2, with D uncertain. The CDR3: CASSLRGPSYGYTF. The CDR3 bases are TGTGCCAGCAGTTTAAGAGGTCCGAGCTATGGCTACACCTTC.